This passage covers 30 T cell receptor beta chains from one sample sequenced in a study of cytomegalovirus exposure and HLA in healthy donors. The method was immunoSEQ multiplex PCR; TCRdb's version includes in-frame clones alone and lacks a portion of them. The sample has over 150,000 clones, 65% to 90% seen once; the top ten hold about a fifth. The sample taken for sequencing was PBMCs. The receptors shown here come from a man in his late teens or twenties in good health and CMV-seropositive.

The chain recombines TRBV7-2 with TRBJ2-5, with D unresolved. The CDR3 has 16 amino acids. Germline V gene sequence: CDR1 SGHTA, CDR2 FQGNSA. The ends were cut back, 5 bases at V and 1 base at J, with 17 bases in the middle. CDR3 loop: CASSPPFRLGQETQYF. The DNA for the CDR3 is TGTGCCAGCAGCCCCCCGTTTCGACTGGGCCAAGAGACCCAGTACTTC. The whole variable domain, remainder taken from reference TRBV7-2 and TRBJ2-5, is GAGVSQSPSNKVTEKGKDVELRCDPISGHTALYWYRQSLGQGLEFLIYFQGNSAPDKSGLPSDRFSAERTGGSVSTLTIQRTQQEDSAVYLCASSPPFRLGQETQYFGPGTRLLVL.

The chain carries TRBV7-2 and TRBJ2-3; 14 bases align to TRBD2. The CDR3 is made up of 16 amino acids. Germline CDR1 is SGHTA and CDR2 is FQGNSA. V gave up 3 bases and J gave up 7 bases; unmatched junction bases: 6. Here the CDR3 DNA reads TGTGCCAGCAGCTTCCGACTAGCGGGAGGGTCAAATACGCAGTATTTT. It translates to CASSFRLAGGSNTQYF.

The chain is built from TRBV12-5 and TRBJ1-2; tentative D call: TRBD1 (6 bases). In germline, CDR1 is LGHNT, CDR2 FRNRAP. CDR3 length equals 14 residues. Trimming pared 6 bases from V and 4 bases from J, leaving 15 bases between. CDR3 DNA: TGTGCTAGTGGCTCCAATACAGGGCGCTATGGCTACACCTTC. Amino acid sequence: CASGSNTGRYGYTF. The full variable domain, rest sourced from reference TRBV12-5 and TRBJ1-2, is DARVTQTPRHKVTEMGQEVTMRCQPILGHNTVFWYRQTMMQGLELLAYFRNRAPLDDSGMPKDRFSAEMPDATLATLKIQPSEPRDSAVYFCASGSNTGRYGYTFGSGTRLTVV.

The chain recombines TRBV9 with TRBJ1-1; possibly TRBD1 for D (5 bases). The V gene lost 0 bases and the J gene lost 6 bases, with 9 bases spanning the gap. Germline lookup yields CDR1 SGDLS and CDR2 YYNGEE. The CDR3 has 13 amino acids. CDR3 sequence: CASSVVRVAEAFF. CDR3 sequence (DNA): TGTGCCAGCAGCGTAGTCAGGGTCGCTGAAGCTTTCTTT.

The DNA of the CDR3 is TGTGCCAGCAGTCTCGACAGGGTCCGAGGAAACACCATATATTTT. Amino acids: CASSLDRVRGNTIYF. This chain uses TRBV28 with TRBJ1-3, with 7 bases lining up with TRBD1. This CDR3 is built from 15 residues. V shed 5 bases, J shed 4 bases, and the junction held 8 bases outside the gene matches. Germline V gene lookup returns CDR1 MDHEN and CDR2 SYDVKM.

The chain carries TRBV7-9 and TRBJ2-3; D uncertain. Between the trimmed V and J ends, which lost 6 bases and 1 base, there was a span of 5 bases. The CDR3 spans 12 residues. CDR1 and CDR2 from the germline V gene are SEHNR and FQNEAQ (reference sequence). CDR3 region: CASRSGTDTQYF. The CDR3 coding sequence is TGTGCCAGCAGGTCGGGCACAGATACGCAGTATTTT.

The chain is built from TRBV5-4 and TRBJ2-7; 9 nucleotides align to TRBD2. The V segment lost 0 bases and the J segment 5 bases; nucleotides outside the gene matches: 15. CDR3 size: 18 residues. Germline CDR1 reads SGHNT; CDR2 reads YYREEE (reference sequence). The CDR3 region is CASSLAGVGLAGSNEQYF. The CDR3 DNA reads as TGTGCCAGCAGCTTGGCCGGGGTGGGCCTAGCGGGGAGCAACGAGCAGTACTTC. Variable domain in full (rest from reference TRBV5-4 and TRBJ2-7): ETGVTQSPTHLIKTRGQQVTLRCSSQSGHNTVSWYQQALGQGPQFIFQYYREEENGRGNFPPRFSGLQFPNYSSELNVNALELDDSALYLCASSLAGVGLAGSNEQYFGPGTRLTVT.

The V gene is TRBV23-1, the J gene TRBJ1-2; a possible D gene is TRBD1 (6 bases). TRBV23-1 is placed among ORFs of uncertain function. This CDR3 comprises 15 residues. V lost 2 bases and J 1 base, leaving 11 bases between the germline ends. CDR3 loop: CASSQIQGYNYGYTF. The CDR3 DNA reads as TGCGCCAGCAGTCAAATCCAGGGGTATAACTATGGCTACACCTTC.

The chain has TRBV7-6 and TRBJ2-3, with 10 bases that match TRBD2. Germline CDR1 and CDR2: SGHVS and FNYEAQ. V was clipped by 4 bases and J by 2 bases; unmatched bases: 9. This CDR3 has 17 amino acids. The CDR3 spells CASSSFRTSGFTDTQYF. In DNA, the CDR3 is TGTGCCAGCAGCTCCTTCAGGACTAGCGGATTCACAGATACGCAGTATTTT.

V usage is TRBV2 and J usage is TRBJ1-2; weak D call: TRBD1 (5 bases). V lost 6 bases to trimming and J lost 2 bases, with 13 bases between them. Germline assignment: CDR1 SNHLY and CDR2 FYNNEI. The CDR3 sequence is 14 residues long. CDR3 sequence (DNA): TGTGCCAGCAGCGGGCCAGGGTTGAACTATGGCTACACCTTC. It specifies CASSGPGLNYGYTF.

DNA of the CDR3: TGTGCCAGTAGCGGTGGCGGGGGATCCTCCTACGAGCAGTACTTC. This gives the protein CASSGGGGSSYEQYF. The rearrangement joins TRBV19 to TRBJ2-7; 7 bases line up with TRBD2. V lost 6 bases, J lost 0 bases, and 8 bases stayed unmatched. This CDR3 is 15 amino acids long. The V gene's germline CDR1 is LNHDA and CDR2 SQIVND (reference sequence). Variable domain in full (rest from reference TRBV19 and TRBJ2-7): DGGITQSPKYLFRKEGQNVTLSCEQNLNHDAMYWYRQDPGQGLRLIYYSQIVNDFQKGDIAEGYSVSREKKESFPLTVTSAQKNPTAFYLCASSGGGGSSYEQYFGPGTRLTVT.

This clone was observed a single time. This rearrangement joins TRBV21-1 to TRBJ2-1; TRBD1, the table's D call, was not compared with the DNA. TRBV21-1 is assigned pseudogene status. The CDR3 runs to 16 residues. In DNA form, the CDR3 reads TGTGCCAGCAGCAAGGACCCCGGGACAGTATACAATGAGCAGTTCTTC. This translates into CASSKDPGTVYNEQFF.

J is TRBJ2-6 and V is TRBV7-2; D remains unclear. The germline V gene has CDR1 SGHTA and CDR2 FQGNSA. Trimming removed 4 bases at V and 0 bases at J, with 10 bases between. The CDR3 contains 16 residues. The CDR3 here is CASSSFILSGANVLTF. In nucleotides, the CDR3 is TGTGCCAGCAGCTCTTTTATCCTCTCTGGGGCCAACGTCCTGACTTTC. Based on the CDR3 plus reference TRBV7-2 and TRBJ2-6, the full variable domain is GAGVSQSPSNKVTEKGKDVELRCDPISGHTALYWYRQSLGQGLEFLIYFQGNSAPDKSGLPSDRFSAERTGGSVSTLTIQRTQQEDSAVYLCASSSFILSGANVLTFGAGSRLTVL.

The genes are TRBV11-2 and TRBJ2-5, with 7 bases matching TRBD2. This CDR3 has 16 amino acids. After removal of 2 bases from V and 5 bases from J, the junction contained 11 bases not matched to a gene. Germline V gene sequence: CDR1 SGHAT, CDR2 FQNNGV. CDR3 loop: CASSLRRALAGETQYF. CDR3 nucleotides: TGTGCCAGCAGCTTAAGGAGGGCGTTAGCGGGCGAGACCCAGTACTTC. Full variable domain (remainder filled in from reference TRBV11-2 and TRBJ2-5): EAGVAQSPRYKIIEKRQSVAFWCNPISGHATLYWYQQILGQGPKLLIQFQNNGVVDDSQLPKDRFSAERLKGVDSTLKIQPAKLEDSAVYLCASSLRRALAGETQYFGPGTRLLVL.

This rearrangement joins TRBV30 to TRBJ2-1; maybe TRBD2 (6 bases). Trimming pared 3 bases from V and 0 bases from J, leaving 9 bases between. Looked up from germline, CDR1 is GTSNPN and CDR2 is SVGIG (reference sequence). The CDR3 is 14 residues long. The CDR3 bases are TGTGCCTGGAGCCTCGGGAGCTCCTACAATGAGCAGTTCTTC. Protein: CAWSLGSSYNEQFF.

The J gene is TRBJ2-3, the V gene TRBV4-3; TRBD1 might be the D (6 bases). The CDR3 has 15 residues. Germline CDR1 reads LGHNA; CDR2 reads YSLEER. Trimming pared 4 bases from V and 2 bases from J, leaving 13 bases between. The DNA of the CDR3 is TGCGCCAGCAGCCGAGACGGACAGTCCACAGATACGCAGTATTTT. Residues: CASSRDGQSTDTQYF.

As regards this clone: This same CDR3 is encoded by further DNA sequences in the sample. The chain combines TRBV9 with TRBJ1-1; unclear D gene. This CDR3 contains 13 residues. Per germline, CDR1 SGDLS and CDR2 YYNGEE. V lost 0 bases, J lost 5 bases, and 8 bases lay in between. CDR3: CASSVGAGTEAFF. CDR3 coding DNA: TGTGCCAGCAGCGTAGGAGCAGGAACTGAAGCTTTCTTT.

The genes are TRBV5-1 and TRBJ2-5; 10 bases are shared with TRBD1. Germline lookup yields CDR1 SGHRS and CDR2 YFSETQ. V lost 7 bases, J lost 4 bases, and 10 bases stayed unmatched. CDR3 length equals 15 residues. The CDR3 spells CASSPGQGVRETQYF. CDR3 nucleotides: TGCGCCAGCTCCCCCGGACAGGGGGTCCGAGAGACCCAGTACTTC. Full variable domain (missing parts from reference TRBV5-1 and TRBJ2-5): KAGVTQTPRYLIKTRGQQVTLSCSPISGHRSVSWYQQTPGQGLQFLFEYFSETQRNKGNFPGRFSGRQFSNSRSEMNVSTLELGDSALYLCASSPGQGVRETQYFGPGTRLLVL.

The chain combines TRBV6-5 with TRBJ1-2, with TRBD1 identical over 7 bases. V trimming: 4 bases; J trimming: 7 bases; junction bases outside the gene matches: 12. The CDR3 contains 15 residues. In germline, CDR1 is MNHEY, CDR2 SVGAGI. CDR3 sequence: CASSLTKTGLGGYTF. Written as DNA, the CDR3 is TGTGCCAGCAGTTTGACTAAGACAGGGCTGGGTGGCTACACCTTC.

This clone was observed a few times. This CDR3 reads CASSAGQGSSYEQYF. CDR3 nucleotide sequence: TGTGCCAGCAGCGCCGGACAGGGAAGTTCCTACGAGCAGTACTTC. The rearrangement joins TRBV9 to TRBJ2-7; 8 bases agree with TRBD1. This CDR3 spans 15 amino acids. Germline-derived CDR1 and CDR2 are SGDLS and YYNGEE. The trim removed 3 bases at V and 1 base at J, leaving 6 bases unmatched.

The CDR3 nucleotides read TGTGCCAGTAGTATCGGACAGGGGGAAAACATTCAGTACTTC. Its protein is CASSIGQGENIQYF. This sequence joins TRBV19 and TRBJ2-4; 10 bases match TRBD1. With V trimmed by 3 bases and J by 5 bases, 1 base remained unmatched. Germline CDR1 and CDR2: LNHDA and SQIVND (reference sequence). The CDR3 covers 14 residues.

This clone appeared a few times. V gene TRBV10-1 combines with J gene TRBJ1-5, with TRBD1 as a possible D gene (5 bases). Trimming pared 8 bases from V and 1 base from J, leaving 18 bases between. The germline CDR1 and CDR2 sequences are WNHNN and SYGVQD (reference sequence). The length of the CDR3 is 16 residues. The CDR3 nucleotides are TGCGCCAGCGGGTACCGGGGGGAGGTAAGCAATCAGCCCCAGCATTTT. This encodes CASGYRGEVSNQPQHF.

This chain links TRBV6-6 with TRBJ1-4; D is possibly TRBD1 (6 bases). CDR1 is MNHNY, CDR2 SVGAGI, per germline (reference sequence). This CDR3 spans 16 amino acids. Trimming pared 6 bases from V and 7 bases from J, leaving 21 bases between. The CDR3 nucleotides read TGTGCCAGCAGGGCGACAGGCTGGGGGCAGAGTGAAAAACTGTTTTTT. It is translated as CASRATGWGQSEKLFF.

J is TRBJ1-4 and V is TRBV18; 11 bases line up with TRBD1. The V gene's germline CDR1 is KGHSH and CDR2 LQKENI. V shed 6 bases and J 9 bases; nucleotides not matched to a gene: 9. This CDR3 comprises 15 residues. The CDR3 region is CASSPAGTGGKKLFF. The DNA for the CDR3 is TGTGCCAGCTCCCCTGCCGGGACAGGGGGGAAAAAACTGTTTTTT.

There are a few counts of this clone. This chain connects TRBV5-1 to TRBJ2-7; 8 bases align to TRBD2. The germline V gene has CDR1 SGHRS and CDR2 YFSETQ. The CDR3 sequence is 14 residues long. With V trimmed by 0 bases and J by 3 bases, 2 bases remained unmatched. CDR3 coding DNA: TGCGCCAGCAGCTTGGCGGGGGGGCACTACGAGCAGTACTTC. Protein: CASSLAGGHYEQYF. Using reference TRBV5-1 and TRBJ2-7 for the parts outside the CDR3, the full variable domain is KAGVTQTPRYLIKTRGQQVTLSCSPISGHRSVSWYQQTPGQGLQFLFEYFSETQRNKGNFPGRFSGRQFSNSRSEMNVSTLELGDSALYLCASSLAGGHYEQYFGPGTRLTVT.

Comments on this clone: Other nucleotide sequences from this sample produce the same CDR3. V and J are TRBV2 and TRBJ1-2, with 7 bases aligning to TRBD1. The CDR3 contains 13 residues. Trimming took 6 bases from V and 3 from J; bases not matched to a gene: 4. CDR1 is SNHLY, CDR2 FYNNEI, per germline. CDR3 loop: CASSAGTDYGYTF. The CDR3 DNA is TGTGCCAGCAGCGCCGGGACAGACTATGGCTACACCTTC.

This clone was recorded only once. V and J are TRBV29-1 and TRBJ2-7; 9 bases fit TRBD1. The CDR3 consists of 13 residues. J lost 2 bases, V lost 7 bases, and 6 bases had no gene match. Per the germline V gene, CDR1 is SQVTM and CDR2 is ANQGSEA. The CDR3 DNA follows: TGCAGCGGGGGACAGGGTAAAACCTACGAGCAGTACTTC. Translating gives CSGGQGKTYEQYF.

The chain carries TRBV18 and TRBJ1-1; D perhaps matches TRBD1 (5 bases). CDR3 length: 15 amino acids. The V end was cut by 3 bases, the J end by 1 base, with 12 bases between. From germline, CDR1 is KGHSH and CDR2 LQKENI. The chain's CDR3 is CASSPPRGGNTEAFF. CDR3 bases: TGTGCCAGCTCACCGCCGCGGGGGGGGAACACTGAAGCTTTCTTT.

The CDR3 DNA follows: TGTGCCAGTAGTGAGGAGGGGGGGACTGAAGCTTTCTTT. Its translation is CASSEEGGTEAFF. The chain links TRBV19 to TRBJ1-1; the D gene is possibly TRBD1 (6 bases). Germline CDR1 reads LNHDA; CDR2 reads SQIVND (reference sequence). This CDR3 region has 13 residues. V dropped 5 bases and J dropped 5 bases, with 12 bases sitting between them.

The V gene is TRBV7-9, the J gene TRBJ2-7; no reliable D call. CDR1 and CDR2 (germline): SEHNR, FQNEAQ (reference sequence). V dropped 5 bases and J dropped 0 bases, with 11 bases sitting between them. CDR3 length: 14 residues. Written as DNA, the CDR3 is TGTGCCAGCAGCCCCCCCCGGTACTCCTACGAGCAGTACTTC. This gives the protein CASSPPRYSYEQYF.